The sequence of this T cell receptor beta chain was determined in a study of tumor and adjacent non-tumor tissue in lung cancer. Study-wide background: Histology: 12 adenocarcinoma, a couple of squamous cell carcinoma, 1 small cell lung cancer. Findings of the study overall: Significantly higher TCR diversity was found in tumor than normal lung. Tumor repertoires had a smaller top 100 clone share than normal lung.

Three rounds of nested PCR, following a modified ARM-PCR protocol, produced the TCRbeta library. One entry per CDR3 protein results from TCRdb running MiXCR on the multiplex PCR reads. The data contain about 120,000 distinct CDR3 sequences, under 90% of them singletons. This sample's RNA came from whole unsorted tissue. This CDR3 is built from 16 residues. Germline CDR1 reads SGHVS; CDR2 reads FQNEAQ. Losses at the gene ends were 4 bases for V and 4 bases for J; bases not matched to a gene: 8. This clonotype qualifies as medium-sized. Its cognate antigen is unknown. Sequences were obtained from lung tumor tissue. The chain joins TRBV7-8 to TRBJ2-7; 12 nucleotides match TRBD2. The sequence derives from a man aged 65 to 85 with non-small cell lung cancer. The DNA for the CDR3 is TGTGCCAGCAGCTCGTCCGGACTAGCGGGAATTTACGAGCAGTACTTC. It translates to CASSSSGLAGIYEQYF.